The sample holds a few counts of the clone carrying this TCR beta chain. What it recognizes is unknown. The study, taken as a whole, reports: In terms of TCR gene usage, tumor memory CD4+ T cells clustered together with blood and lymph node memory CD4+ cells, as well as with lymph node naive CD4+ cells. The larger cohort examined one V-J beta rearrangement, not whole repertoires. Tumor-infiltrating Treg TCR alpha and beta sequences overlapped most with tumor naive CD4+ T cells, then blood naive.

Germline lookup yields CDR1 SGHVS and CDR2 FNYEAQ. Trimming left V 5 bases short and J 3 bases short, with 14 bases between. The CDR3 consists of 15 residues. Cells sorted as Tregs were CD4+, CD25+ and CD127-/low. Semi-nested PCR with Nested Universal Primer A followed constant-region reverse priming of full-length variable regions. TCRdb reprocessed the 5' RACE reads with MiXCR, giving one entry per CDR3 protein. The sample shows 35,000 to 50,000 distinct CDR3 sequences, over 20% of them seen only once. This clonotype was obtained from a female donor with breast cancer. Sequenced: Tregs sorted from a lymph node. V usage is TRBV7-6 and J usage is TRBJ2-1, with D tentatively TRBD2 (6 bases). In DNA, the CDR3 is TGTGCCAGCAGCCTCCGGGACTTGAGCTACAATGAGCAGTTCTTC. Protein: CASSLRDLSYNEQFF.